These 2 T cell receptor beta chains came from one sample sequenced in a study of blood T cell repertoires in COVID-19. This table comes from immunoSEQ multiplex PCR, and its TCRdb copy is limited to in-frame clones, with some not included. The data contain roughly 250,000 clones, 82% of them singletons. The material sequenced was peripheral blood. The receptor source for this set is a woman aged 70-85 years with acute or convalescent COVID-19.

This sequence joins TRBV4-1 and TRBJ2-1, with 9 nucleotides matching TRBD1. The CDR3 spans 15 residues. V shed 1 base, J shed 6 bases, and the junction held 4 bases outside the gene matches. CDR1 is MGHRA and CDR2 is YSYEKL in the germline V gene. The CDR3 DNA follows: TGCGCCAGCAGCCAAGGGACAGGGGTAGGCAATGAGCAGTTCTTC. Amino acid sequence: CASSQGTGVGNEQFF.

The genes are TRBV6-1 and TRBJ2-7, with TRBD2 matching 9 bases. J lost 1 base, V lost 2 bases, and 9 bases had no gene match. CDR1 and CDR2 (germline): MNHNS, SASEGT. The CDR3 is made up of 17 amino acids. The CDR3: CASSEMQPGLASYEQYF. DNA of the CDR3: TGTGCCAGCAGTGAAATGCAACCGGGACTAGCTTCCTACGAGCAGTACTTC.